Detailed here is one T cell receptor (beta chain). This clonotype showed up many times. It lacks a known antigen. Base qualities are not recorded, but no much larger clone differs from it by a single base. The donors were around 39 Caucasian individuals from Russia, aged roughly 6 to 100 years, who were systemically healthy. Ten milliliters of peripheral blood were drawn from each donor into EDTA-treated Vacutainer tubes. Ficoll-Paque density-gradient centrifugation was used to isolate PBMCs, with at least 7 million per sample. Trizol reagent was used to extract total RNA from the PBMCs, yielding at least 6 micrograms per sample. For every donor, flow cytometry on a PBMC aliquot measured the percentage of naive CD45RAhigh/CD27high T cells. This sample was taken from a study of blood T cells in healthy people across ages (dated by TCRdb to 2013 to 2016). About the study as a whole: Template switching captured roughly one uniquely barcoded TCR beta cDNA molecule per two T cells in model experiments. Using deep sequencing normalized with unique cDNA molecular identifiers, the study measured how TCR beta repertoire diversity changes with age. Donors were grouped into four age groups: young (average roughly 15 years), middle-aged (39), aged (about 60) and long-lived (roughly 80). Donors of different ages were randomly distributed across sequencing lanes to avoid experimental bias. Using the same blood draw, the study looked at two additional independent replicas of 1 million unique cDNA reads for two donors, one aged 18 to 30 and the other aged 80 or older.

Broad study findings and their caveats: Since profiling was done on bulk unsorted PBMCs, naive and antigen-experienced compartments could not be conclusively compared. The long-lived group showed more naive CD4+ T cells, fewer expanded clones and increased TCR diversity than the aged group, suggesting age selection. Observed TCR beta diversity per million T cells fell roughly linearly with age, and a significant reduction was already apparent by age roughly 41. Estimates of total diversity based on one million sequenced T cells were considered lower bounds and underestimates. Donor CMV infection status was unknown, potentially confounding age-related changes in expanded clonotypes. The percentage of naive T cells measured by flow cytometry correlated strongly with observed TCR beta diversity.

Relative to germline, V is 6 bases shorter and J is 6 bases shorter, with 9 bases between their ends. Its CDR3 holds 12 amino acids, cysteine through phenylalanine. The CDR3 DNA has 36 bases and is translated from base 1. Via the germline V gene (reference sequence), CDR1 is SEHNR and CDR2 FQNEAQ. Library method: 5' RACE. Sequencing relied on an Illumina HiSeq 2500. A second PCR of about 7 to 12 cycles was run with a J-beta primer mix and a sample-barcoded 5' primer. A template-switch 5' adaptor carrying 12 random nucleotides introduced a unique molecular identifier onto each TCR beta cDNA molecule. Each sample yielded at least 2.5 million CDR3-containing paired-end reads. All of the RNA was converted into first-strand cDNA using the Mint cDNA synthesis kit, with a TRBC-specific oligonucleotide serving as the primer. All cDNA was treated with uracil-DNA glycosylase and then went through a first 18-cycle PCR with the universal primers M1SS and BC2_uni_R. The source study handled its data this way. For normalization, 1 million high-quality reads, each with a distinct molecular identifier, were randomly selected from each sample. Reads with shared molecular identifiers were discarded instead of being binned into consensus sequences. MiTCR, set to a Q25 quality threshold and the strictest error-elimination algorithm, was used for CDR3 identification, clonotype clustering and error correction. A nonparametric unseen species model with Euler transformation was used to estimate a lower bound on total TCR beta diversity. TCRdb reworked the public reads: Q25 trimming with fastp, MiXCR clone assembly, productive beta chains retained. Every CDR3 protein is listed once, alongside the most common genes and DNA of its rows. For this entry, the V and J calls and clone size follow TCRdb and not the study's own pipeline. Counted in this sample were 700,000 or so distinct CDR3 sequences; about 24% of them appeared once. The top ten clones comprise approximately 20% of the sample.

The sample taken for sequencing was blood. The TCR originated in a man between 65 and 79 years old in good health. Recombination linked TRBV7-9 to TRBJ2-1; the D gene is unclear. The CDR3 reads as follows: CASRPAINEQFF. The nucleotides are TGTGCCAGCAGGCCCGCTATCAATGAGCAGTTCTTC.